One and the same sample provided the 18 T cell receptor beta chains below, sequenced in a study of T-cell memory formation after mild COVID-19. MiXCR, run by TCRdb on the 5' RACE reads, gives a single entry per CDR3 protein. The sample lists around 510,000 distinct CDR3 sequences, about 20% occurring once. The sample consisted of PBMCs or a T cell subset sorted from them (not recorded which). The receptors derive from an adult woman who had mild COVID-19 (a few samples of this study predate the infection). Cell type and time point are not known.

The J gene is TRBJ2-1, the V gene TRBV6-6; D is possibly TRBD2 (6 bases). Between the trimmed V and J ends, which lost 6 bases and 5 bases, there was a span of 17 bases. CDR3 size: 15 residues. Germline V gives CDR1 MNHNY, CDR2 SVGAGI (reference sequence). CDR3: CASSPPEGSHNEQFF. The CDR3 coding sequence is TGTGCCAGCAGCCCCCCGGAGGGATCACACAATGAGCAGTTCTTC.

This clonotype was seen a handful of times. The chain uses TRBV7-3 and TRBJ2-3, with D tentatively TRBD2 (6 bases). V lost 8 bases to trimming and J lost 2 bases, with 11 bases between them. The CDR3 extends over 13 amino acids. Germline assignment: CDR1 SGHTA and CDR2 FQGTGA. As DNA, the CDR3 is TGTGCCAGCGGGGCTAGCGTCACAGATACGCAGTATTTT. This gives the protein CASGASVTDTQYF.

This clonotype was observed a few times. V and J are TRBV15 and TRBJ1-1; 8 bases agree with TRBD1. The CDR3 has 14 amino acids. Unmatched junction bases numbered 4, after V lost 2 bases and J lost 5 bases. The V gene's germline CDR1 is LNHNV and CDR2 YYDKDF (reference sequence). The chain's CDR3 is CATSRQGARTEAFF. DNA for the CDR3: TGTGCCACCAGCAGACAGGGGGCACGGACTGAAGCTTTCTTT.

This clonotype was seen a handful of times. The V call is TRBV5-1, the J call TRBJ2-1; D is uncertain. CDR1 and CDR2 from the germline V gene are SGHRS and YFSETQ. Trimming removed 6 bases from V and 4 bases from J, with 17 bases in between. The CDR3 runs 15 residues. The CDR3 bases are TGCGCCAGCATCGAGAGTATTCATAATTACAATGAGCAGTTCTTC. It specifies CASIESIHNYNEQFF.

The chain has TRBV7-2 and TRBJ1-6, with 7 bases aligning to TRBD1. The CDR3 has 14 residues. The J segment lost 15 bases and the V segment lost 1 base, leaving 9 bases of the junction unmatched. In germline, CDR1 is SGHTA, CDR2 FQGNSA. CDR3: CASSLGVQGTHLHF. The CDR3, as DNA: TGTGCCAGCAGCTTAGGAGTACAGGGGACGCACCTCCACTTT.

This clonotype was picked up a small number of times. The CDR3 nucleotides read TGTGCCAGCAGCTCGGGGAGCTATGGCTACACCTTC. It is translated as CASSSGSYGYTF. This chain joins TRBV7-9 and TRBJ1-2; D gene unclear. The germline V gene has CDR1 SEHNR and CDR2 FQNEAQ (reference sequence). Trimming left V 4 bases short and J 4 bases short, with 7 bases between. This CDR3 has 12 residues.

This clonotype showed up just a few times. The V gene is TRBV12-3 or TRBV12-4, the J gene TRBJ1-2, with D hard to call. The CDR3 length is 16 residues. The V end lost 1 base, the J end lost 7 bases, and 19 bases lay between the germline ends. CDR3 nucleotides: TGTGCCAGCAGTTTAGTATACTTGCAAGGGTACGGTGGCTACACCTTC. This encodes CASSLVYLQGYGGYTF.

This clonotype has more than one count but fewer than ten. V and J are TRBV5-1 and TRBJ1-6; TRBD1 matches 7 bases. The junction had 4 bases not matched to a gene; V was cut back by 1 base and J by 6 bases. This CDR3 spans 15 amino acids. Germline V gene lookup returns CDR1 SGHRS and CDR2 YFSETQ. CDR3 DNA: TGCGCCAGCAGCTTGACGACAGGGCCTAATTCACCCCTCCACTTT. Encoded protein: CASSLTTGPNSPLHF.

This clonotype was counted between two and nine times. V and J are TRBV7-2 and TRBJ2-3; TRBD2 matches at 12 bases. The germline gives CDR1 SGHTA, CDR2 FQGNSA. J lost 1 base, V lost 2 bases, and 10 bases had no gene match. The CDR3 runs to 19 residues. CDR3 loop: CASSLRLAGVGSRTDTQYF. The CDR3 nucleotides read TGTGCCAGCAGCTTACGACTAGCGGGAGTGGGGTCTCGCACAGATACGCAGTATTTT.

At least ten counts were recorded for this clonotype. This rearrangement joins TRBV25-1 to TRBJ2-7; D might be TRBD1 (5 bases). The ends were cut back, 4 bases at V and 0 bases at J, with 22 bases in the middle. CDR1 and CDR2 from the germline V gene are MGHDK and SYGVNS. The CDR3 length is 18 residues. The CDR3 is CASSATPIDSVSSYEQYF. The CDR3 DNA reads as TGTGCCAGCAGTGCGACTCCGATCGACAGTGTCAGCTCCTACGAGCAGTACTTC.

This clonotype was detected only a few times. The rearrangement links TRBV5-1 to TRBJ1-6, with D perhaps matching TRBD1 (6 bases). The CDR3 totals 15 residues. The germline gives CDR1 SGHRS, CDR2 YFSETQ. Trimming shortened V by 4 bases and J by 7 bases, and 15 bases separated the two germline ends. CDR3 amino acids: CASSPRTERNSPLHF. The CDR3 region has the DNA TGCGCCAGCAGCCCGCGGACAGAACGCAATTCACCCCTCCACTTT.

The rearrangement joins TRBV7-3 to TRBJ2-2, with D tentatively TRBD2 (5 bases). Trimming removed 5 bases at V and 7 bases at J, with 17 bases between. In germline, CDR1 is SGHTA, CDR2 FQGTGA. The length of the CDR3 is 15 residues. This CDR3 reads CASSQTEELGGELFF. The CDR3 nucleotides read TGTGCCAGCAGCCAAACGGAGGAACTCGGCGGGGAGCTGTTTTTT.

This clonotype was detected a few times. The chain carries TRBV7-9 and TRBJ1-1; no firm D call. The V gene lost 8 bases and the J gene lost 2 bases, with 21 bases spanning the gap. The V gene's germline CDR1 is SEHNR and CDR2 FQNEAQ (reference sequence). This CDR3 is 16 amino acids long. CDR3 in amino acids: CASRAGWTTVNTEAFF. CDR3 in DNA: TGTGCCAGCCGCGCAGGTTGGACCACAGTAAACACTGAAGCTTTCTTT.

A few counts support this clonotype. The chain uses TRBV29-1 and TRBJ2-5, with D maybe TRBD1 (6 bases). The V and J ends lost 7 bases and 9 bases respectively, with 12 bases between them. Germline V gene sequence: CDR1 SQVTM, CDR2 ANQGSEA. The CDR3 is 10 amino acids. CDR3 nucleotide sequence: TGCAGCGCCAGGGGCACGGCCCAGTACTTC. Translated, it gives CSARGTAQYF.

The chain recombines TRBV12-3 or TRBV12-4 with TRBJ2-1; D assignment may be TRBD1 or TRBD2 (5 bases each). V dropped 0 bases and J dropped 8 bases, with 14 bases sitting between them. This CDR3 contains 15 residues. The CDR3 loop reads CASSLAYLTGHEQFF. DNA of the CDR3: TGTGCCAGCAGTTTAGCGTACCTCACGGGACATGAGCAGTTCTTC.

The chain links TRBV6-2 or TRBV6-3 to TRBJ2-7; TRBD2 aligns across 10 bases. Unmatched junction bases numbered 5, after V lost 6 bases and J lost 3 bases. The germline gives CDR1 MNHEY, CDR2 SVGEGT. The CDR3 contains 14 residues. The CDR3: CASRSLAGVYEQYF. The CDR3 DNA reads TGTGCCAGCAGATCGCTAGCGGGGGTCTACGAGCAGTACTTC.

The chain uses TRBV6-6 and TRBJ2-5; 7 positions agree with TRBD1. With 6 bases clipped from V and 1 base from J, the junction kept 5 bases outside the gene matches. The CDR3 contains 14 residues. Germline lookup yields CDR1 MNHNY and CDR2 SVGAGI (reference sequence). The CDR3 nucleotides are TGTGCCAGCAGCCGCGGACAGGTCCAAGAGACCCAGTACTTC. Translation gives CASSRGQVQETQYF.

This clonotype was detected a few times. The V gene is TRBV20-1, the J gene TRBJ1-6; perhaps TRBD1 as D (5 bases). CDR1 and CDR2 from the germline V gene are DFQATT and SNEGSKA (reference sequence). Between the trimmed V and J ends, which lost 6 bases and 7 bases, there was a span of 10 bases. The CDR3 is 12 amino acids. The CDR3 reads CSAGEENSPLHF. The CDR3 region has the DNA TGCAGTGCAGGGGAGGAAAATTCACCCCTCCACTTT.